This is a list of T cell receptor beta chains from one sample in a study of shared clonotypes between healthy human individuals. Sequenced by immunoSEQ multiplex PCR; TCRdb stores in-frame clones only, minus some. The repertoire holds about 2.2 million clones, around 93% seen once, with around 1.7% in the top ten. The specimen sequenced was naive CD8+ T cells from PBMCs. These receptors came from a man younger than 35 in good health. Some clones in this sample may be carry-over from other donors' samples. Both conserved end residues are part of each CDR3. D genes are given only for firm matches. A row's size may be missing; if present it is once, few, many or a size class.

abundance: -; d_gene: -; v_gene: TRBV7-6; j_gene: TRBJ2-5; CDR3aa: CASSLANPGSPRETQYF; CDR3nt: TGTGCCAGCAGCTTAGCGAACCCTGGTAGCCCCCGAGAGACCCAGTACTTC
abundance: -; d_gene: -; v_gene: TRBV11-3; j_gene: TRBJ1-1; CDR3aa: CASSLRSGQNTEAFF; CDR3nt: TGTGCCAGCAGCTTACGTTCGGGACAAAACACTGAAGCTTTCTTT
abundance: -; d_gene: -; v_gene: TRBV10-3; j_gene: TRBJ2-5; CDR3aa: CAISEGNWETQYF; CDR3nt: TGTGCCATCAGTGAAGGCAATTGGGAGACCCAGTACTTC
abundance: -; d_gene: TRBD1; v_gene: TRBV11-2; j_gene: TRBJ2-3; CDR3aa: CASSLGSGDRVADTQYF; CDR3nt: TGTGCCAGCAGCTTAGGGTCTGGGGACAGGGTCGCAGATACGCAGTATTTT
abundance: -; d_gene: -; v_gene: TRBV27; j_gene: TRBJ1-1; CDR3aa: CASSFAGANTEAFF; CDR3nt: TGTGCCAGCAGTTTTGCCGGGGCCAACACTGAAGCTTTCTTT
abundance: once; d_gene: -; v_gene: TRBV6-5; j_gene: TRBJ1-3; CDR3aa: CASSYARGAGNTIYF; CDR3nt: TGTGCCAGCAGTTACGCCCGGGGGGCTGGAAACACCATATATTTT
abundance: -; d_gene: TRBD1; v_gene: TRBV5-1; j_gene: TRBJ2-5; CDR3aa: CASRPMPGQQETQYF; CDR3nt: TGCGCCAGCAGGCCGATGCCGGGACAGCAAGAGACCCAGTACTTC
abundance: -; d_gene: TRBD2; v_gene: TRBV7-6; j_gene: TRBJ2-1; CDR3aa: CASSPGLAGVDEQFF; CDR3nt: TGTGCCAGCAGCCCGGGACTAGCGGGAGTTGATGAGCAGTTCTTC
abundance: -; d_gene: -; v_gene: TRBV4-1; j_gene: TRBJ1-4; CDR3aa: CASSQDRRVTNEKLFF; CDR3nt: TGCGCCAGCAGCCAAGATAGGAGGGTAACTAATGAAAAACTGTTTTTT
abundance: -; d_gene: -; v_gene: TRBV5-1; j_gene: TRBJ1-1; CDR3aa: CASSLRLNTEAFF; CDR3nt: TGCGCCAGCAGCTTGCGGTTGAACACTGAAGCTTTCTTT
abundance: once; d_gene: -; v_gene: TRBV19; j_gene: TRBJ1-3; CDR3aa: CASSTSSTRVGSTIYF; CDR3nt: TGTGCCAGTAGTACAAGCAGCACACGCGTCGGGAGCACCATATATTTT
abundance: -; d_gene: TRBD1; v_gene: TRBV7-2; j_gene: TRBJ2-7; CDR3aa: CASSLFGDSTYEQYF; CDR3nt: TGTGCCAGCAGCTTATTTGGGGACAGTACCTACGAGCAGTACTTC
abundance: -; d_gene: TRBD1; v_gene: TRBV5-1; j_gene: TRBJ1-2; CDR3aa: CASSSDRGYGYTF; CDR3nt: TGCGCCAGCAGTTCGGACAGGGGCTATGGCTACACCTTC
abundance: -; d_gene: -; v_gene: TRBV19; j_gene: TRBJ2-7; CDR3aa: CASSAVGGGFYEQYF; CDR3nt: TGTGCCAGTAGTGCCGTAGGCGGAGGCTTCTACGAGCAGTACTTC
abundance: -; d_gene: -; v_gene: TRBV9; j_gene: TRBJ2-2; CDR3aa: CASSVGGRSGNTGELFF; CDR3nt: TGTGCCAGCAGCGTAGGTGGGCGGTCAGGGAACACCGGGGAGCTGTTTTTT
abundance: -; d_gene: -; v_gene: TRBV9; j_gene: TRBJ2-7; CDR3aa: CASSLTAGGEQYF; CDR3nt: TGTGCCAGCAGCCTTACGGCGGGTGGCGAGCAGTACTTC
abundance: once; d_gene: -; v_gene: TRBV30; j_gene: TRBJ1-5; CDR3aa: CAWSVDLGWGNQPQHF; CDR3nt: TGTGCCTGGAGTGTTGATTTGGGGTGGGGGAATCAGCCCCAGCATTTT
abundance: -; d_gene: -; v_gene: TRBV19; j_gene: TRBJ2-1; CDR3aa: CASSIVAGPREQFF; CDR3nt: TGTGCCAGTAGTATAGTGGCGGGACCCCGTGAGCAGTTCTTC
abundance: once; d_gene: -; v_gene: TRBV19; j_gene: TRBJ2-4; CDR3aa: CASSIVAGSISIQYF; CDR3nt: TGTGCCAGTAGTATAGTGGCAGGGTCGATAAGCATTCAGTACTTC
abundance: -; d_gene: -; v_gene: TRBV27; j_gene: TRBJ1-5; CDR3aa: CASSYILGPQHF; CDR3nt: TGTGCCAGCAGTTACATCCTCGGGCCCCAGCATTTT
abundance: -; d_gene: -; v_gene: TRBV25-1; j_gene: TRBJ2-1; CDR3aa: CASSPGIYNEQFF; CDR3nt: TGTGCCAGCAGTCCCGGGATATACAATGAGCAGTTCTTC
abundance: -; d_gene: TRBD2; v_gene: TRBV11-3; j_gene: TRBJ2-2; CDR3aa: CASSLRASGNQNTGELFF; CDR3nt: TGTGCCAGCAGCTTACGAGCTAGCGGGAATCAGAACACCGGGGAGCTGTTTTTT
abundance: -; d_gene: TRBD1; v_gene: TRBV10-3; j_gene: TRBJ1-1; CDR3aa: CAINPTGANTEAFF; CDR3nt: TGTGCCATCAACCCGACAGGGGCTAACACTGAAGCTTTCTTT